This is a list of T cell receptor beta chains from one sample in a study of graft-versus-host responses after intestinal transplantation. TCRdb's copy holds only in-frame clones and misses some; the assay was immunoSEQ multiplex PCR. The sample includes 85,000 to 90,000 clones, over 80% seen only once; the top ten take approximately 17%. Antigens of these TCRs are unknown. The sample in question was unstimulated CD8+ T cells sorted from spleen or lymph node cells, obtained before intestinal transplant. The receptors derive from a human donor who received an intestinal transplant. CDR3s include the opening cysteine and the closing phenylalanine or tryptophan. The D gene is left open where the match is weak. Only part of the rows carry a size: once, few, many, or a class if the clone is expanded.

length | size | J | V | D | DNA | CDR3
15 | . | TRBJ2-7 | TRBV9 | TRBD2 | TGTGCCAGCAGCGTAGGGACTAGCGCCAGAAACCCCCAGTACTTC | CASSVGTSARNPQYF
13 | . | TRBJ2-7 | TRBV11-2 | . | TGTGCCAGCAGCTTGTCAGGTCTTTACGAGCAGTACTTC | CASSLSGLYEQYF
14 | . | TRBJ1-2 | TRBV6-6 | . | TGTGCCAGCAGTTACTCGGCAGACAACTATGGCTACACCTTC | CASSYSADNYGYTF
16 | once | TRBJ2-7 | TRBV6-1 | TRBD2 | TGTGCCAGCAGTGATACAATACTAGCGGAAGTTTACGAGCAGTACTTC | CASSDTILAEVYEQYF
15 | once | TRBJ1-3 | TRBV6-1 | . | TGTGACAGCAGTGAACTACAGCGCTCTGGAAACACCATATATTTT | CDSSELQRSGNTIYF
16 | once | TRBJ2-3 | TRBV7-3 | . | TGTGCCAGCAGCTTAACTAGCGGACCCAGCACAGATACGCAGTATTTT | CASSLTSGPSTDTQYF
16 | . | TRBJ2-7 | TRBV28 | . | TGTGCCAGCAGTCCAGTGGGGTCCAGTTGGGTCGCCGAGCAGTACTTC | CASSPVGSSWVAEQYF
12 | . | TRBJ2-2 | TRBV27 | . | TGTGCCAGCAGTTCGGGGTTCGGGGAGCTGTTTTTT | CASSSGFGELFF
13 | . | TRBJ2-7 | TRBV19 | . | TGTGCCAGTAGTACCAGTCATACCTACGAGCAGTACTTC | CASSTSHTYEQYF
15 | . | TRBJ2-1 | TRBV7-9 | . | TGTGCCAGCAGCCCGTTAGCGTCACTCTACAATGAGCAGTTCTTC | CASSPLASLYNEQFF
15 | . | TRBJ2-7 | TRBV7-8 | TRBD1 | TGTGCCAGCAGCTCCTACACCGGGACAGGGGCCGAGCAGTACTTC | CASSSYTGTGAEQYF
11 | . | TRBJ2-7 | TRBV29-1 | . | TGCAGCGTTGGTTCCCCCTACGAGCAGTACTTC | CSVGSPYEQYF
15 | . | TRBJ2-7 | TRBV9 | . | TGTGCCAGCAGCGTAGGTGGGACTTCTTCCTACGAGCAGTACTTC | CASSVGGTSSYEQYF
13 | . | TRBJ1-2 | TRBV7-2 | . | TGTGCCAGCAGCTTTTGGGGGTACTATGGCTACACCTTC | CASSFWGYYGYTF
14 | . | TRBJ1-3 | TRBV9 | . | TGTGCCAGCAGCGTAGTTCGGCAGTCTTACACCATATATTTT | CASSVVRQSYTIYF
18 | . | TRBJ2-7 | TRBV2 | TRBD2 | TGTGCCAGCAGTGAAGGGACTAGCGGGATCCGCCCCCTATACGAGCAGTACTTC | CASSEGTSGIRPLYEQYF
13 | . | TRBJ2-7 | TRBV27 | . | TGTGCCAGCAGTTTAGCTGGATCCTACGAGCAGTACTTC | CASSLAGSYEQYF
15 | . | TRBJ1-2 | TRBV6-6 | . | TGTGCCAGCAGCTCCCTCGGGAGCGGCGACTATGGCTACACCTTC | CASSSLGSGDYGYTF
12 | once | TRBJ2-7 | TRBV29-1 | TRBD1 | TGCAGCGTCTCTAAAGACTCTCGGGACAGGACTTTC | CSVSKDSRDRTF
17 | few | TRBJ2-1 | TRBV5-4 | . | TGTGCCAGCAGCTTGGACCACAGGCGCCCCTCCTACAATGAGCAGTTCTTC | CASSLDHRRPSYNEQFF
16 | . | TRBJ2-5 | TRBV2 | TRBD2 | TGTGCCAGCAGTGAGGGAACCCTAGCGGGGGTTGAGACCCAGTACTTC | CASSEGTLAGVETQYF
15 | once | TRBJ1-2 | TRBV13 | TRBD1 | TGTGCCAGCAGCTTAGGCCGGGACAGGGCGGAAGGCTACACCTTC | CASSLGRDRAEGYTF
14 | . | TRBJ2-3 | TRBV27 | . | TGTGCCAGCAGTCAACGGGGGCTCACAGATACGCAGTATTTT | CASSQRGLTDTQYF
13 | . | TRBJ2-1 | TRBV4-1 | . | TGCGCCAGCAGCCAAGAAGGTTCCTGGGAGCAGTTCTTC | CASSQEGSWEQFF
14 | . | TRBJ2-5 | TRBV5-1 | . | TGCGCCAGCAGCTTGGCCCCAGGGGAAGAGACCCAGTACTTC | CASSLAPGEETQYF
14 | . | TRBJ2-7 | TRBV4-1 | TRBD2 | TGCGCCAGCAGCCATAGCGGGAGTATGTACGAGCAGTACTTC | CASSHSGSMYEQYF
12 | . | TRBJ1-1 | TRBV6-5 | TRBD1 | TGTGCCAGCACCACAGGGGTCACTGAAGCTTTCTTT | CASTTGVTEAFF
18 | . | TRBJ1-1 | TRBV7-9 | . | TGTGCCAGCAGCGGGGCCCATTCCCCTTTCCGACTGAGTACTGAAGCTTTCTTT | CASSGAHSPFRLSTEAFF
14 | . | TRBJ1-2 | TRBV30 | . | TGTGCCTGGGACAATTTAGAGTCTAACTATGGCTACACCTTC | CAWDNLESNYGYTF
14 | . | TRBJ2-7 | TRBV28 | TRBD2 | TGTGCCAGCAGTTTAAGCGGGGCAAGCTACGAGCAGTACTTC | CASSLSGASYEQYF
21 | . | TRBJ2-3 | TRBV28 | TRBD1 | TGTGCCAGCAGTTTCCCTGGCGGTAAAGGGGGCCAAACCATTAGCACAGATACGCAGTATTTT | CASSFPGGKGGQTISTDTQYF
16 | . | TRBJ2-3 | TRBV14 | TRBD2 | TGTGCCAGCAGCCCACGTCAGCGGGAGTCAACAGATACGCAGTATTTT | CASSPRQRESTDTQYF
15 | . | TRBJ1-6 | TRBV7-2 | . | TGTGCCAGCAGCTTTTGCGCGTGGTGCAATTCACCCCTCCACTTT | CASSFCAWCNSPLHF
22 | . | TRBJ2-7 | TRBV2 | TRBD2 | TGTGCCAGCAGTGAGGGGTTCTTAGGTGGCGGGACTAGCGGGAGAGTAGGCTACGAGCAGTACTTC | CASSEGFLGGGTSGRVGYEQYF
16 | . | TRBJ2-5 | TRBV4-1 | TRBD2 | TGCGCCAGCAGCCAAGATGGCGGGGGGGAGTTGGAGACCCAGTACTTC | CASSQDGGGELETQYF
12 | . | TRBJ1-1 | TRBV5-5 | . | TGTGCCAGCAGCTTATTGGGGGCGGGAGCTTTCTTT | CASSLLGAGAFF
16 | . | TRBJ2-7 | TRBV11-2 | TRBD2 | TGTGCCAGCAGCAGACCGGGACTAGCGGGGAGCTACGAGCAGTACTTC | CASSRPGLAGSYEQYF
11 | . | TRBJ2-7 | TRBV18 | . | TGTGCCAGCTCACTTCTCTACGAGCAGTACTTC | CASSLLYEQYF
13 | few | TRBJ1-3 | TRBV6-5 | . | TGTGCCAGCAGTTCTCGACAGGGAAACACCATATATTTT | CASSSRQGNTIYF
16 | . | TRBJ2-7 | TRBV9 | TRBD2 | TGTGCCAGCAGCGTCGCAGGATCCCCGGGACTAGTCGAGCAGTACTTC | CASSVAGSPGLVEQYF
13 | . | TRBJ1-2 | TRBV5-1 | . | TGCGCCAGCAGCCGAGGAGGGAACTATGGCTACACCTTC | CASSRGGNYGYTF
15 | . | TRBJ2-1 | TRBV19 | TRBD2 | TGTGCCAGTAGTATAACTCCTAGCGGAACCAATGAGCAGTTCTTC | CASSITPSGTNEQFF
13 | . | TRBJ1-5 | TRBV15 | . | TGTGCCACCAGCAGGGGGGAGGAGCAGCCCCAGCATTTT | CATSRGEEQPQHF
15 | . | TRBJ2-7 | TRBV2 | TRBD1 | TGTGCCAGCAGTGATTGGGACAGGGTACCTCCCGAGCAGTACTTC | CASSDWDRVPPEQYF
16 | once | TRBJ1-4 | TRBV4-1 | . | TGCGCCAGCAGCCCCTATCTAAGTGGAGGCAATGAAAAACTGTTTTTT | CASSPYLSGGNEKLFF